Presented here are 30 T cell receptor beta chains from one specimen sequenced in a study of breast tumors, draining lymph nodes, adjacent tissues. TCRdb reprocessed the multiplex PCR reads with MiXCR, giving one entry per CDR3 protein. The repertoire holds 190,000 or so distinct CDR3 sequences, with approximately 31% as singletons. Samples came from axillary lymph nodes draining the breast cancer. The material sequenced was axillary lymph node tissue. These receptors all stem from a female donor with breast cancer. Some clones in this sample may be carry-over from other donors' samples.

This clonotype was seen many times. The CDR3 is CASRLGRGGGNTIYF. The CDR3 region has the DNA TGTGCCAGCAGGCTGGGGAGGGGAGGCGGAAACACCATATATTTT. This chain connects TRBV7-6 to TRBJ1-3, with D tentatively TRBD1 (5 bases). Germline V gene sequence: CDR1 SGHVS, CDR2 FNYEAQ. V was pared by 6 bases and J by 4 bases, with 16 bases between. This CDR3 is 15 amino acids long.

This rearrangement joins TRBV6-2 or TRBV6-3 to TRBJ2-2, with 9 bases aligning to TRBD1. Germline trimming cut 5 bases from V and 7 bases from J; bases unmatched to any gene: 8. The germline V gene has CDR1 MNHEY and CDR2 SVGEGT. This CDR3 has 15 residues. The CDR3 DNA follows: TGTGCCAGCAGTACCCGGACAGGGGCAGTCGGGGAGCTGTTTTTT. Protein: CASSTRTGAVGELFF.

This clonotype was counted at least ten times. V and J are TRBV19 and TRBJ2-3; TRBD2 matches at 7 bases. The ends lost 4 bases at V and 6 bases at J; junction bases unmatched: 19. Germline V lookup: CDR1 LNHDA, CDR2 SQIVND (reference sequence). The CDR3 is 18 amino acids. CDR3: CASSRAGTSLARGDTQYF. CDR3 coding DNA: TGTGCCAGTAGTAGGGCCGGGACGAGCCTTGCGCGGGGGGATACGCAGTATTTT.

This clonotype came up many times. V and J are TRBV7-9 and TRBJ2-5; 7 bases are shared with TRBD2. This CDR3 comprises 17 residues. V lost 4 bases and J lost 3; bases outside the gene matches: 14. The germline CDR1 and CDR2 sequences are SEHNR and FQNEAQ (reference sequence). CDR3 nucleotide sequence: TGTGCCAGCAGCTCCGCAGTGGGGCGGGGACTAAAAGAGACCCAGTACTTC. Encoded protein: CASSSAVGRGLKETQYF.

About this clonotype: A read error may account for a junction end that differs from germline. The chain is built from TRBV6-1 and TRBJ2-5; TRBD1 aligns across 8 bases. CDR1 is MNHNS and CDR2 is SASEGT in the germline V gene. This CDR3 contains 14 residues. The DNA of the CDR3 is TGTGCCCGCAGTGAACGGACAGGGCGGGAGACCCAGTACTTC. It codes for CARSERTGRETQYF.

This clonotype came up a few times. This may be a read error, as it is one base from a much larger clone. V usage is TRBV10-3 and J usage is TRBJ2-7; a possible D gene is TRBD2 (6 bases). CDR3 length: 13 amino acids. The germline CDR1 and CDR2 sequences are ENHRY and SYGVKD. The CDR3 here is CTISRDWAIEQYF. The DNA for the CDR3 is TGTACCATCAGTCGGGACTGGGCCATCGAGCAGTACTTC.

This clonotype was observed a few times. This chain links TRBV28 with TRBJ2-7, with 9 bases matching TRBD1. The CDR3 has 17 residues. Germline V gives CDR1 MDHEN, CDR2 SYDVKM. V dropped 1 base and J dropped 1; count of bases not matched to a gene: 8. Written as DNA, the CDR3 is TGTGCCAGCAGTTTATTTAGCTGGACAGGGGATTCCTACGAGCAGTACTTC. Protein: CASSLFSWTGDSYEQYF. Full variable domain (remainder filled in from reference TRBV28 and TRBJ2-7): DVKVTQSSRYLVKRTGEKVFLECVQDMDHENMFWYRQDPGLGLRLIYFSYDVKMKEKGDIPEGYSVSREKKERFSLILESASTNQTSMYLCASSLFSWTGDSYEQYFGPGTRLTVT.

The gene calls are TRBV20-1 and TRBJ1-4, with unresolved D. The CDR3 runs to 12 residues. The germline V and J ends were trimmed by 3 bases and 5 bases, with 7 bases remaining between them. Germline loops: CDR1 DFQATT, CDR2 SNEGSKA (reference sequence). The CDR3 coding sequence is TGCAGTGCTAGTAGATACAATGAAAAACTGTTTTTT. The encoded protein is CSASRYNEKLFF.

The chain uses TRBV27 and TRBJ2-1; D not resolved. Trimming pared 3 bases from V and 6 bases from J, leaving 12 bases between. Looked up from germline, CDR1 is MNHEY and CDR2 is SMNVEV (reference sequence). This CDR3 is built from 14 residues. CDR3 coding DNA: TGTGCCAGCAGTTTTGGACCTAAGGGCAATGAGCAGTTCTTC. It codes for CASSFGPKGNEQFF.

This clonotype was seen at least ten times. The genes are TRBV7-8 and TRBJ2-3, with D hard to call. The CDR3 covers 14 residues. Germline lookup yields CDR1 SGHVS and CDR2 FQNEAQ. V was pared by 1 base and J by 2 bases, with 7 bases between. The CDR3 nucleotides read TGTGCCAGCAGCTTAGACGTCTTCACAGATACGCAGTATTTT. This translates into CASSLDVFTDTQYF.

The rearrangement uses TRBV9 and TRBJ1-5; a weak D match, TRBD1 (5 bases). V lost 3 bases, J lost 3 bases, and 10 bases lay in between. This CDR3 is 14 amino acids long. Germline V gene sequence: CDR1 SGDLS, CDR2 YYNGEE. The CDR3 DNA reads TGTGCCAGCAGCGCCACGGGGGTCAATCAGCCCCAGCATTTT. Translating gives CASSATGVNQPQHF.

The chain carries TRBV5-1 and TRBJ1-1; a weak D match, TRBD1 (6 bases). This CDR3 is 14 amino acids long. V was trimmed by 0 bases and J by 13 bases, leaving 19 bases between them. Germline lookup yields CDR1 SGHRS and CDR2 YFSETQ. The CDR3 nucleotides are TGCGCCAGCAGCTTGGAGGTGGGGGACATGCGGAGTTTCTTT. Translation: CASSLEVGDMRSFF.

This clonotype was detected ten times or more. The chain carries TRBV12-3 or TRBV12-4 and TRBJ2-3, with 7 nucleotides matching TRBD1. The junction had 13 bases not matched to a gene; V was cut back by 1 base and J by 0 bases. This CDR3 contains 19 residues. The DNA of the CDR3 is TGTGCCAGCAGTTTAGGGACAGGCTTCTTTCTTTCTAGCACAGATACGCAGTATTTT. This translates into CASSLGTGFFLSSTDTQYF.

This clonotype was recorded once. The V and J genes are TRBV5-1 and TRBJ1-4; D call uncertain. Germline V CDR1 and CDR2: SGHRS, YFSETQ. Trimming pared 7 bases from V and 0 bases from J, leaving 7 bases between. The CDR3 is made up of 13 amino acids. The DNA for the CDR3 is TGCGCCAGCTCTACTCCAACTAATGAAAAACTGTTTTTT. Protein product: CASSTPTNEKLFF.

Points on this clonotype: A much larger clone differs by one base, so this may be a read error. This rearrangement joins TRBV4-3 to TRBJ2-2; TRBD2 matches 7 bases. This CDR3 is 16 amino acids long. The V and J ends lost 4 bases and 5 bases, in that order; junction bases with no gene match: 10. Germline-derived CDR1 and CDR2 are LGHNA and YSLEER. In DNA, the CDR3 is TGCGCCAGCAGCCCACGAGTAGCGGGCGGGACCGGGGAGCTGTTTTTT. Translating it yields CASSPRVAGGTGELFF.

This clonotype was detected many times. V and J are TRBV9 and TRBJ2-1, with TRBD2 as a possible D gene (6 bases). V was trimmed by 0 bases and J by 8 bases, leaving 15 bases between them. Germline CDR1 is SGDLS and CDR2 is YYNGEE. The CDR3 consists of 15 residues. CDR3 sequence: CASSVGAGSLDEQFF. CDR3 coding DNA: TGTGCCAGCAGCGTAGGGGCGGGATCTCTTGATGAGCAGTTCTTC. Together with reference TRBV9 and TRBJ2-1, the CDR3 gives the full variable domain: DSGVTQTPKHLITATGQRVTLRCSPRSGDLSVYWYQQSLDQGLQFLIQYYNGEERAKGNILERFSAQQFPDLHSELNLSSLELGDSALYFCASSVGAGSLDEQFFGPGTRLTVL.

The chain links TRBV5-1 to TRBJ2-3; tentatively, D is TRBD1 or TRBD2 (5 bases each). Germline CDR1 is SGHRS and CDR2 is YFSETQ. V lost 5 bases and J lost 2, with 9 bases in between. The CDR3 consists of 13 residues. The DNA of the CDR3 is TGCGCCAGCAGACGGGGCAACACAGATACGCAGTATTTT. Translation: CASRRGNTDTQYF.

This clonotype was counted at least ten times. The rearrangement joins TRBV19 to TRBJ1-2; D is possibly TRBD1 (6 bases). Trimming took 8 bases from V and 3 from J, leaving 16 bases between them. This CDR3 comprises 14 residues. CDR1 and CDR2 from the germline V gene are LNHDA and SQIVND (reference sequence). Here the CDR3 DNA reads TGTGCCAGTCAACCACAGGGAGGGCACTATGGCTACACCTTC. Protein product: CASQPQGGHYGYTF.

As concerns this clonotype: One base away lies a much larger clone, so this may be a sequencing read error. The rearrangement joins TRBV28 to TRBJ1-2; D is undetermined. Germline V gives CDR1 MDHEN, CDR2 SYDVKM. This CDR3 has 11 residues. The V gene lost 8 bases and the J gene lost 5 bases, with 9 bases spanning the gap. The CDR3 loop is CASGHTYGYTF. The CDR3 region has the DNA TGTGCCAGCGGTCACACGTATGGCTACACCTTC.

Ten or more counts support this clonotype. The genes are TRBV9 and TRBJ2-1; 7 bases fit TRBD2. The CDR3 is 16 amino acids. Germline loops: CDR1 SGDLS, CDR2 YYNGEE. V was pared by 0 bases and J by 3 bases, with 6 bases of the junction left unmatched. The CDR3, as DNA: TGTGCCAGCAGCGTAGTCGGCGGGGGAATCTACAATGAGCAGTTCTTC. Translated: CASSVVGGGIYNEQFF.

This clonotype was recorded many times. This sequence joins TRBV6-9 and TRBJ2-5; TRBD2 agrees at 10 bases. CDR1 and CDR2 (germline): MNHGY, SVAAGI. CDR3 size: 15 residues. With V trimmed by 3 bases and J by 4 bases, 5 bases remained unmatched. This CDR3 is CASSYLAGVLETQYF. CDR3 bases: TGTGCCAGCAGTTACCTAGCGGGAGTACTAGAGACCCAGTACTTC.

This clonotype was detected many times. The chain links TRBV13 to TRBJ2-1, with D unresolved. This CDR3 is built from 15 residues. The V and J ends lost 0 bases and 5 bases respectively, with 11 bases between them. Germline CDR1 is PRHDT and CDR2 is FYEKMQ (reference sequence). This CDR3 reads CASSLGPQKDNEQFF. CDR3 in DNA: TGTGCCAGCAGCTTAGGGCCCCAAAAAGACAATGAGCAGTTCTTC.

The sample holds many counts of this clonotype. The rearrangement links TRBV27 to TRBJ1-2; 9 positions match TRBD1. V shed 4 bases, J shed 5 bases, and the junction held 8 bases outside the gene matches. The CDR3 is made up of 15 amino acids. The germline V gene encodes CDR1 MNHEY and CDR2 SMNVEV (reference sequence). The CDR3 sequence: CASSSGTGTTYGYTF. The CDR3 DNA follows: TGTGCCAGCAGTTCCGGGACAGGGACGACTTATGGCTACACCTTC.

This clonotype was counted at least ten times. The rearrangement links TRBV7-2 to TRBJ1-4; TRBD1 matches 8 bases. Per germline, CDR1 SGHTA and CDR2 FQGNSA. The ends lost 4 bases at V and 3 bases at J; junction bases unmatched: 4. This CDR3 has 15 amino acids. CDR3 coding DNA: TGTGCCAGCAGCTCTGGGGGACAGGCTAATGAAAAACTGTTTTTT. Translation gives CASSSGGQANEKLFF.

The rearrangement joins TRBV7-2 to TRBJ1-4, with D possibly being TRBD1 (6 bases). Germline CDR1 SGHTA, CDR2 FQGNSA. The ends were cut back, 2 bases at V and 8 bases at J, with 15 bases in the middle. The CDR3 contains 15 residues. For the CDR3, the DNA is TGTGCCAGCAGCTTACGGACAGAGGGTAGAGAAAAACTGTTTTTT. Translating gives CASSLRTEGREKLFF.

This clonotype was seen many times. The V gene is TRBV13, the J gene TRBJ2-7; 7 nucleotides agree with TRBD1. Trimming took 4 bases from V and 6 from J; bases not matched to a gene: 6. This CDR3 spans 13 amino acids. In germline, CDR1 is PRHDT, CDR2 FYEKMQ (reference sequence). The CDR3: CASSSPTGTEQYF. The CDR3, as DNA: TGTGCCAGCAGCTCACCGACAGGGACCGAGCAGTACTTC.

The V call is TRBV6-5, the J call TRBJ2-6; 12 bases align to TRBD1. With V trimmed by 4 bases and J by 4 bases, 8 bases remained unmatched. The length of the CDR3 is 18 residues. CDR1 and CDR2 from the germline V gene are MNHEY and SVGAGI. As DNA, the CDR3 is TGTGCCAGCAGTTCAACCGGGACAGGGGGCTCCGGGGCCAACGTCCTGACTTTC. This translates into CASSSTGTGGSGANVLTF.

A remark on this clonotype: The missing conserved phenylalanine or tryptophan at the end of this CDR3 makes a read error likely. This chain joins TRBV9 and TRBJ2-1, with 7 bases lining up with TRBD2. The CDR3 loop spans 13 amino acids. CDR1 SGDLS and CDR2 YYNGEE come from the germline V gene. The V segment lost 1 base and the J segment 12 bases; nucleotides outside the gene matches: 7. The CDR3 region is CASSVRGGRVQFS. CDR3 DNA: TGTGCCAGCAGCGTACGGGGTGGGAGGGTGCAGTTCTCC.

V usage is TRBV24-1 and J usage is TRBJ1-5, with 9 nucleotides matching TRBD1. Germline-derived CDR1 and CDR2 are KGHDR and SFDVKD. The CDR3 runs 15 residues. Trimming removed 0 bases from V and 11 bases from J; junction bases left unmatched: 7. Written as DNA, the CDR3 is TGTGCCACCAGTGATTTGAACAGGGGGCTAGAGACCCAGCATTTT. This gives the protein CATSDLNRGLETQHF.

The rearrangement links TRBV5-4 to TRBJ1-4; the D gene is possibly TRBD1 (6 bases). The CDR3 has 15 amino acids. The germline CDR1 and CDR2 sequences are SGHNT and YYREEE (reference sequence). Trimming removed 2 bases at V and 1 base at J, with 9 bases between. CDR3 nucleotide sequence: TGTGCCAGCAGCTTAGCGGGACAAACTAATGAAAAACTGTTTTTT. Encoded protein: CASSLAGQTNEKLFF.